One and the same sample provided the 20 T cell receptor beta chains below, sequenced in a study of blood T cells in healthy people across ages. Sample-barcoded 5' priming and a J-beta primer mix drove a second PCR of roughly 6 to 12 cycles. TCRdb reprocessed the 5' RACE reads via MiXCR and lists one record per CDR3 protein. The table includes approximately 580,000 distinct CDR3 sequences, around 24% detected once. The same data also contributed to another study, on T cells of mothers and their children.

The sequencing input was blood. The receptors here all came from a boy aged 5-17 years in good health.

The J gene is TRBJ2-5, the V gene TRBV14; the D gene is possibly TRBD1 (6 bases). Per germline, CDR1 SGHDN and CDR2 FVKESK. V was clipped by 3 bases and J by 5 bases, with 16 bases between them. The length of the CDR3 is 15 residues. The CDR3 bases are TGTGCCAGCAGCCACCTAGGGGGTTTAACGGAGACCCAGTACTTC. Translation: CASSHLGGLTETQYF.

V and J are TRBV11-2 and TRBJ1-3; D gene ambiguous. Looked up from germline, CDR1 is SGHAT and CDR2 is FQNNGV. The CDR3 sequence is 18 residues long. The V end lost 5 bases, the J end lost 0 bases, and 20 bases lay between the germline ends. For the CDR3, the DNA is TGTGCCAGCAGCGACCGACGGCTGTGGGCGAACTCTGGAAACACCATATATTTT. Residues: CASSDRRLWANSGNTIYF. Using reference TRBV11-2 and TRBJ1-3 for the parts outside the CDR3, the full variable domain is EAGVAQSPRYKIIEKRQSVAFWCNPISGHATLYWYQQILGQGPKLLIQFQNNGVVDDSQLPKDRFSAERLKGVDSTLKIQPAKLEDSAVYLCASSDRRLWANSGNTIYFGEGSWLTVV.

The gene calls are TRBV9 and TRBJ1-6; the match to TRBD1 covers 8 bases. Germline lookup yields CDR1 SGDLS and CDR2 YYNGEE. This CDR3 is 14 amino acids long. V trimming: 3 bases; J trimming: 7 bases; junction bases outside the gene matches: 3. CDR3 amino acids: CASSGWTGNSPLHF. CDR3 DNA: TGTGCCAGCAGCGGTTGGACAGGGAATTCACCCCTCCACTTT.

This clonotype has more than one count but fewer than ten. The V and J genes are TRBV7-9 and TRBJ2-7, with 12 bases that match TRBD1. This CDR3 comprises 15 residues. Trimming at V came to 1 base and at J to 7 bases, leaving 5 bases not matched to a gene. CDR1 SEHNR and CDR2 FQNEAQ come from the germline V gene (reference sequence). Written as DNA, the CDR3 is TGTGCCAGCAGCTTAGAGGGGACAGGGGGCGCAGAGCAGTACTTC. Its translation: CASSLEGTGGAEQYF.

The V call is TRBV6-5, the J call TRBJ1-2, with D hard to call. CDR1 and CDR2 (germline): MNHEY, SVGAGI. V lost 4 bases and J 8 bases, leaving 14 bases between the germline ends. This CDR3 has 13 residues. CDR3 DNA sequence: TGTGCCAGCAGTTTTTCGTCGGTGGAAGGCTACACCTTC. Protein: CASSFSSVEGYTF.

This clonotype has at least ten counts. The rearrangement links TRBV2 to TRBJ2-4; a weak D match, TRBD2 (5 bases). This CDR3 region has 12 residues. Germline V CDR1 and CDR2: SNHLY, FYNNEI. Deletions cut 6 bases from V and 5 bases from J, with 8 bases between. The CDR3 DNA reads as TGTGCCAGCAGCTGGACTGAAAACATTCAGTACTTC. Its translation is CASSWTENIQYF.

V gene TRBV27 combines with J gene TRBJ1-4; D is unclear. The CDR3 spans 15 residues. Deletions cut 7 bases from V and 0 bases from J, with 12 bases between. The germline V gene has CDR1 MNHEY and CDR2 SMNVEV (reference sequence). The CDR3 region has the DNA TGTGCCAGCAAGACATTAATTACAACTAATGAAAAACTGTTTTTT. It encodes CASKTLITTNEKLFF.

The chain couples TRBV24-1 to TRBJ2-5, with D unclear. Trimming removed 3 bases from V and 3 bases from J, with 7 bases in between. The CDR3 runs 13 residues. CDR1 KGHDR and CDR2 SFDVKD come from the germline V gene. CDR3 DNA sequence: TGTGCCACCAGTGATGGCAGCGAAGAGACCCAGTACTTC. Protein product: CATSDGSEETQYF.

The chain is built from TRBV25-1 and TRBJ2-5, with 10 bases matching TRBD2. The J call may be wrong; the DNA end is better matched by TRBJ2-1. Looked up from germline, CDR1 is MGHDK and CDR2 is SYGVNS. This CDR3 comprises 15 residues. The CDR3 here is CASNIAGGLYNEQFF. CDR3 nucleotide sequence: TGTGCCAGCAACATAGCGGGGGGCCTCTACAATGAGCAGTTCTTC.

This chain connects TRBV20-1 to TRBJ2-5; 8 positions match TRBD2. Germline loops: CDR1 DFQATT, CDR2 SNEGSKA (reference sequence). CDR3 size: 14 residues. V dropped 3 bases and J dropped 4; count of bases not matched to a gene: 7. In nucleotides, the CDR3 is TGCAGTGCTAGCGGGGGGGCCACTGGAGAGACCCAGTACTTC. This encodes CSASGGATGETQYF.

The J gene is TRBJ2-2, the V gene TRBV9; perhaps TRBD2 as D (5 bases). CDR3 length equals 15 residues. Germline V gene lookup returns CDR1 SGDLS and CDR2 YYNGEE. With 2 bases removed from V and 5 bases from J, the gap between germline ends came to 13 bases. As DNA, the CDR3 is TGTGCCAGCAGCGTGCTATCCCTAGCTACCGGGGAGCTGTTTTTT. Protein: CASSVLSLATGELFF.

The chain combines TRBV7-9 with TRBJ1-2; D call uncertain. There are 13 residues in the CDR3. V was pared by 5 bases and J by 3 bases, with 10 bases between. Germline assignment: CDR1 SEHNR and CDR2 FQNEAQ (reference sequence). In nucleotides, the CDR3 is TGTGCCAGCAGCCCCGGACGGGACTATGGCTACACCTTC. It yields the protein CASSPGRDYGYTF.

The chain links TRBV24-1 to TRBJ2-1; D is unclear. Trimming left V 2 bases short and J 0 bases short, with 13 bases between. Germline V gene lookup returns CDR1 KGHDR and CDR2 SFDVKD. CDR3 length equals 17 residues. The CDR3 sequence: CATSDWKSVGSYNEQFF. The DNA of the CDR3 is TGTGCCACCAGTGATTGGAAATCGGTTGGCTCCTACAATGAGCAGTTCTTC.

The chain is built from TRBV7-9 and TRBJ2-6; tentative D call: TRBD2 (5 bases). CDR3 size: 18 residues. V dropped 1 base and J dropped 4 bases, with 17 bases sitting between them. Germline assignment: CDR1 SEHNR and CDR2 FQNEAQ (reference sequence). This chain's CDR3 is CASSLVDRGLWGANVLTF. The DNA of the CDR3 is TGTGCCAGCAGCTTAGTAGATCGGGGTCTCTGGGGGGCCAACGTCCTGACTTTC.

The J gene is TRBJ2-7, the V gene TRBV13; D may be TRBD1 (6 bases). Germline CDR1 reads PRHDT; CDR2 reads FYEKMQ (reference sequence). V lost 5 bases and J lost 3, with 17 bases in between. The CDR3 loop spans 15 amino acids. CDR3 DNA: TGTGCCAGCAGCCCCGGACAGAGAGACTTCTACGAGCAGTACTTC. Protein product: CASSPGQRDFYEQYF. Full variable domain (missing parts from reference TRBV13 and TRBJ2-7): AAGVIQSPRHLIKEKRETATLKCYPIPRHDTVYWYQQGPGQDPQFLISFYEKMQSDKGSIPDRFSAQQFSDYHSELNMSSLELGDSALYFCASSPGQRDFYEQYFGPGTRLTVT.

A remark on this clonotype: Mismatch with germline at one junction end may stem from a read error. The CDR3 DNA reads TGTGCCACCAGTTTATATCGGGGGGCGGGGAATGAGCAGTTCTTC. Translated: CATSLYRGAGNEQFF. This chain links TRBV12-3 or TRBV12-4 with TRBJ2-1; a weak D match, TRBD2 (7 bases). The CDR3 length is 15 residues.

This chain connects TRBV7-3 to TRBJ2-2; the D is unclear. The CDR3 covers 19 residues. Germline V gene lookup returns CDR1 SGHTA and CDR2 FQGTGA. The V end lost 1 base, the J end lost 6 bases, and 24 bases lay between the germline ends. The CDR3 reads CASSLNGPHHRRSAGELFF. In DNA, the CDR3 is TGTGCCAGCAGCTTAAACGGCCCGCACCATCGTCGGTCGGCCGGGGAGCTGTTTTTT.

The chain recombines TRBV13 with TRBJ2-5; 9 nucleotides line up with TRBD2. The V gene end was trimmed by 7 bases and the J gene end by 3 bases; junction bases not matched to a gene: 6. The CDR3 is 14 residues long. Germline V gene sequence: CDR1 PRHDT, CDR2 FYEKMQ (reference sequence). In DNA, the CDR3 is TGTGCCAGCAAGGGCGGGAGGGCGGAAGAGACCCAGTACTTC. This gives the protein CASKGGRAEETQYF.

Details on this clonotype: Mismatch with germline at one junction end may stem from a read error. This chain joins TRBV29-1 and TRBJ2-5, with TRBD1 matching 10 bases. Germline assignment: CDR1 SQVTM and CDR2 ANQGSEA. The CDR3 contains 12 residues. CDR3 DNA: TGCAGCGTGGAAGGACAGGGGGGTTCCCAGTACTTC. It specifies CSVEGQGGSQYF.

This clonotype was counted a few times. The chain couples TRBV14 to TRBJ2-4; D is perhaps TRBD1 or TRBD2 (5 bases each). This CDR3 is 16 amino acids long. With 0 bases removed from V and 3 bases from J, the gap between germline ends came to 12 bases. Germline V lookup: CDR1 SGHDN, CDR2 FVKESK. The CDR3 nucleotides read TGTGCCAGCAGCCAAGAAAGAGGGGACGGCAAAAACATTCAGTACTTC. This encodes CASSQERGDGKNIQYF.